This T cell receptor (beta chain) emerged from a study of beta chain features in type 1 diabetes. The overall study: Patients shared similar age, gender and cell yields with healthy donors. Taken together, all samples contributed approximately 110,000,000 examined sorted cells.

The authors reverse transcribed all of the isolated RNA, so sequencing captured expressed TCRB transcripts. This table comes from immunoSEQ multiplex PCR, and its TCRdb copy is limited to in-frame clones, with some not included. The table includes a few hundred thousand clones, about 15% detected once. Germline lookup yields CDR1 SEHNR and CDR2 FQNEAQ (reference sequence). The CDR3 sequence is 12 residues long. V lost 5 bases and J lost 4, with 7 bases in between. General study findings and limits: In cDNA sequencing, cells with high TCR expression could be over-represented.

This clone was observed a handful of times. Its matching antigen is unknown. What was sequenced was central memory CD4+ T cells from blood. This clonotype was obtained from a man aged 25-40 years in good health. This chain uses TRBV7-9 with TRBJ2-3; D gene uncertain. CDR3 bases: TGTGCCAGCAGCCCCCTAGCAGATACGCAGTATTTT. The encoded protein is CASSPLADTQYF.